The 28 T cell receptor beta chains below all came from one sample that was sequenced in a study of OX40 agonist ivuxolimab in advanced cancers. Sequenced by immunoSEQ multiplex PCR; TCRdb stores in-frame clones only, minus some. The sample records 35,000 to 45,000 clones, under 95% being singletons. The sequencing here drew on CD4+ or CD8+ T cells sorted from blood, taken in a trial of the OX40 agonist ivuxolimab. Source of these receptors: an adult with an advanced solid tumor such as melanoma, head and neck, liver or kidney cancer.

The V call is TRBV5-1, the J call TRBJ2-1, with 7 bases lining up with TRBD2. Trimming took 0 bases from V and 9 from J; bases not matched to a gene: 9. This CDR3 spans 15 amino acids. Germline assignment: CDR1 SGHRS and CDR2 YFSETQ. CDR3: CASSLVAGALGEQFF. The CDR3 coding sequence is TGCGCCAGCAGCTTGGTTGCGGGAGCGCTCGGTGAGCAGTTCTTC.

The chain couples TRBV13 to TRBJ1-1; D perhaps matches TRBD1 (6 bases). The germline V gene encodes CDR1 PRHDT and CDR2 FYEKMQ (reference sequence). The CDR3 spans 19 residues. Trimming removed 5 bases at V and 1 base at J, with 26 bases between. The DNA for the CDR3 is TGTGCCAGCAGCCGTGACCGTGGACAGAGCCTCGACTGGAACACTGAAGCTTTCTTT. This sequence encodes CASSRDRGQSLDWNTEAFF.

The chain links TRBV7-9 to TRBJ2-2, with D unresolved. The germline V and J ends were trimmed by 6 bases and 5 bases, with 4 bases remaining between them. CDR1 SEHNR and CDR2 FQNEAQ come from the germline V gene (reference sequence). The CDR3 extends over 11 amino acids. The CDR3 DNA follows: TGTGCCAGCAGTTTTACCGGGGAGCTGTTTTTT. Protein: CASSFTGELFF.

This clone turned up a few times. This chain joins TRBV14 and TRBJ2-1; the match to TRBD2 covers 10 bases. The CDR3 covers 15 residues. Per germline, CDR1 SGHDN and CDR2 FVKESK. V dropped 1 base and J dropped 9; count of bases not matched to a gene: 6. CDR3 sequence reads: CASSQAAGGPIEQFF. Here the CDR3 DNA reads TGTGCCAGCAGCCAAGCAGCGGGAGGGCCGATTGAGCAGTTCTTC.

This clone is labeled as medium-sized. V is TRBV7-9 and J is TRBJ1-2; D remains ambiguous. The CDR3 length is 15 residues. Per germline, CDR1 SEHNR and CDR2 FQNEAQ (reference sequence). Trimming left V 1 base short and J 4 bases short, with 13 bases between. The CDR3: CASSLGERPLYGYTF. The CDR3 nucleotides are TGTGCCAGCAGCTTAGGGGAGAGGCCCCTCTATGGCTACACCTTC. The full variable domain, rest sourced from reference TRBV7-9 and TRBJ1-2, is DTGVSQNPRHKITKRGQNVTFRCDPISEHNRLYWYRQTLGQGPEFLTYFQNEAQLEKSRLLSDRFSAERPKGSFSTLEIQRTEQGDSAMYLCASSLGERPLYGYTFGSGTRLTVV.

This clone was seen once. The rearrangement uses TRBV6-1 and TRBJ2-5; no firm D call. Germline V gene lookup returns CDR1 MNHNS and CDR2 SASEGT. The CDR3 is 14 amino acids. Trimming pared 4 bases from V and 1 base from J, leaving 10 bases between. The CDR3, as DNA: TGTGCCAGCAGTGGGCTCGGTTTCCAAGAGACCCAGTACTTC. As protein: CASSGLGFQETQYF.

The rearrangement links TRBV28 to TRBJ1-1; TRBD1 aligns across 10 bases. V trimming: 6 bases; J trimming: 6 bases; junction bases outside the gene matches: 10. Germline lookup yields CDR1 MDHEN and CDR2 SYDVKM. The length of the CDR3 is 15 residues. The CDR3 bases are TGTGCCAGCAGGCTTTTTGGGACAGGGGAAGCTGAAGCTTTCTTT. This translates into CASRLFGTGEAEAFF.

The V and J genes are TRBV7-9 and TRBJ1-2, with D perhaps TRBD1 (5 bases). The germline V gene has CDR1 SEHNR and CDR2 FQNEAQ (reference sequence). This CDR3 contains 16 residues. Trimming stripped 0 bases from V and 7 bases from J, with 18 bases between. The CDR3 reads CASSLARDAFISGYTF. Written as DNA, the CDR3 is TGTGCCAGCAGCTTAGCAAGGGACGCCTTCATAAGTGGCTACACCTTC.

The chain employs TRBV5-1 and TRBJ2-1; 11 bases are a match to TRBD2. The CDR3 length is 17 residues. The germline gives CDR1 SGHRS, CDR2 YFSETQ. The ends lost 6 bases at V and 0 bases at J; junction bases unmatched: 8. DNA of the CDR3: TGCGCCAGCACGCCTAGCGGGGGGTTCAGCTCCTACAATGAGCAGTTCTTC. It is translated as CASTPSGGFSSYNEQFF.

The chain combines TRBV27 with TRBJ2-5, with 8 bases that match TRBD1. The CDR3 runs to 13 residues. After removal of 5 bases from V and 4 bases from J, the junction contained 3 bases not matched to a gene. The V gene's germline CDR1 is MNHEY and CDR2 SMNVEV (reference sequence). The chain's CDR3 is CASSLQGGETQYF. CDR3 nucleotide sequence: TGTGCCAGCAGTCTACAGGGGGGAGAGACCCAGTACTTC.

The V gene is TRBV9, the J gene TRBJ2-2, with 13 bases fitting TRBD2. V was pared by 4 bases and J by 5 bases, with 5 bases of the junction left unmatched. The CDR3 is 16 residues long. The germline gives CDR1 SGDLS, CDR2 YYNGEE. CDR3 residues: CASSPRTSGSTGELFF. As DNA, the CDR3 is TGTGCCAGCAGCCCCCGGACTAGCGGGAGTACCGGGGAGCTGTTTTTT.

The genes are TRBV27 and TRBJ2-2; D ambiguous. There are 15 residues in the CDR3. Germline V CDR1 and CDR2: MNHEY, SMNVEV (reference sequence). V shed 3 bases and J shed 4 bases, with 12 bases lying between them. CDR3 bases: TGTGCCAGCAGTTTTAGGCTCAGTGGCACCGGGGAGCTGTTTTTT. Its protein is CASSFRLSGTGELFF.

The chain carries TRBV7-9 and TRBJ2-7; no clear D gene. V shed 5 bases and J shed 6 bases, with 11 bases lying between them. The CDR3 runs 12 residues. CDR1 SEHNR and CDR2 FQNEAQ come from the germline V gene (reference sequence). CDR3 residues: CASSPAKIEQYF. CDR3 bases: TGTGCCAGCAGCCCAGCCAAGATCGAGCAGTACTTC.

The rearrangement uses TRBV28 and TRBJ2-2; D is undetermined. This CDR3 has 13 residues. Germline values: CDR1 MDHEN, CDR2 SYDVKM. V lost 3 bases and J 0 bases, leaving 2 bases between the germline ends. The CDR3 loop is CASSFTNTGELFF. DNA for the CDR3: TGTGCCAGCAGTTTTACGAACACCGGGGAGCTGTTTTTT.

The V gene is TRBV14, the J gene TRBJ2-7, with D perhaps TRBD2 (6 bases). CDR1 SGHDN and CDR2 FVKESK come from the germline V gene. The V gene lost 4 bases and the J gene lost 4 bases, with 11 bases spanning the gap. This CDR3 contains 13 residues. This CDR3 is CASSPRTTYEQYF. CDR3 bases: TGTGCCAGCAGCCCCAGGACTACATACGAGCAGTACTTC.

The rearrangement links TRBV28 to TRBJ2-4, with D hard to call. V gave up 1 base and J gave up 3 bases, with 7 bases separating them. This CDR3 comprises 14 residues. Looked up from germline, CDR1 is MDHEN and CDR2 is SYDVKM. The CDR3 coding sequence is TGTGCCAGCAGTTTATCGGTACGCAAAAACATTCAGTACTTC. Amino acids: CASSLSVRKNIQYF.

The V and J genes are TRBV28 and TRBJ2-5, with D maybe TRBD1 (7 bases). V dropped 6 bases and J dropped 4 bases, with 18 bases sitting between them. CDR1 is MDHEN and CDR2 is SYDVKM in the germline V gene. CDR3 length: 15 amino acids. The CDR3 DNA reads as TGTGCCAGCAGGACCCGGACAGGAGGGCGAGAGACCCAGTACTTC. It translates to CASRTRTGGRETQYF.

The chain employs TRBV21-1 and TRBJ1-5. TRBV21-1 constitutes a pseudogene. The CDR3 sequence is 16 residues long. CDR3: CASSKGGRAANQPQHF. The CDR3, as DNA: TGTGCCAGCAGCAAAGGAGGTAGGGCGGCAAATCAGCCCCAGCATTTT.

This chain links TRBV4-1 with TRBJ1-6, with D uncertain. The CDR3 has 15 residues. Trimming removed 3 bases from V and 5 bases from J, with 11 bases in between. Germline lookup yields CDR1 MGHRA and CDR2 YSYEKL. DNA for the CDR3: TGCGCCAGCAGCCAGGGCTCCCGGAATAATTCACCCCTCCACTTT. It codes for CASSQGSRNNSPLHF.

This chain uses TRBV27 with TRBJ2-7; 8 bases are shared with TRBD1. CDR3 length: 13 residues. Germline CDR1 and CDR2: MNHEY and SMNVEV (reference sequence). V lost 3 bases, J lost 4 bases, and 2 bases stayed unmatched. The DNA for the CDR3 is TGTGCCAGCAGTTTGGGACAGGAATACGAGCAGTACTTC. It encodes CASSLGQEYEQYF.

In its sample, this clone was seen once. The V gene is TRBV7-2, the J gene TRBJ1-1; 9 bases align to TRBD1. Germline lookup yields CDR1 SGHTA and CDR2 FQGNSA. J lost 0 bases, V lost 2 bases, and 10 bases had no gene match. The CDR3 runs 18 residues. CDR3 loop: CASSLQLGTGPVNTEAFF. CDR3 DNA: TGTGCCAGCAGCTTACAATTGGGGACAGGGCCCGTGAACACTGAAGCTTTCTTT.

The rearrangement links TRBV15 to TRBJ2-5; tentatively, D is TRBD1 (5 bases). Germline CDR1 LNHNV, CDR2 YYDKDF (reference sequence). CDR3 length: 15 residues. Trimming removed 5 bases from V and 2 bases from J, with 15 bases in between. This CDR3 is CATSDRQQAQETQYF. The DNA for the CDR3 is TGTGCCACCAGCGACAGACAGCAAGCGCAAGAGACCCAGTACTTC.

This chain connects TRBV4-1 to TRBJ2-7; either TRBD1 or TRBD2 may fit D (5 bases each). V lost 1 base to trimming and J lost 1 base, with 11 bases between them. The CDR3 has 15 amino acids. Germline assignment: CDR1 MGHRA and CDR2 YSYEKL. The CDR3 reads CASSQVGDPSYEQYF. The CDR3 DNA is TGCGCCAGCAGCCAAGTAGGGGACCCGTCCTACGAGCAGTACTTC.

The V call is TRBV7-9, the J call TRBJ2-5; D unresolved. Deletions cut 0 bases from V and 3 bases from J, with 8 bases between. The germline CDR1 and CDR2 sequences are SEHNR and FQNEAQ (reference sequence). This CDR3 contains 14 residues. The CDR3 loop is CASSLASLEETQYF. CDR3 DNA: TGTGCCAGCAGCTTAGCGAGTTTGGAAGAGACCCAGTACTTC.

CDR3 bases: TGTGCCAGCAGCTTTGACAGAAACTACGAGCAGTACTTC. Protein sequence: CASSFDRNYEQYF. This sequence joins TRBV7-9 and TRBJ2-7; maybe TRBD1 (5 bases). CDR1 and CDR2 (germline): SEHNR, FQNEAQ (reference sequence). The CDR3 consists of 13 residues. V lost 3 bases and J 3 bases, leaving 9 bases between the germline ends.

The chain combines TRBV19 with TRBJ2-5; D is unclear. V gave up 8 bases and J gave up 1 base, with 11 bases separating them. CDR3 size: 13 residues. The germline V gene has CDR1 LNHDA and CDR2 SQIVND (reference sequence). The CDR3 spells CASDLETQETQYF. The CDR3 bases are TGTGCCAGTGATCTGGAAACCCAAGAGACCCAGTACTTC.

The V and J genes are TRBV6-5 and TRBJ2-7; D ambiguous. Germline V lookup: CDR1 MNHEY, CDR2 SVGAGI. CDR3 size: 15 residues. With 0 bases removed from V and 6 bases from J, the gap between germline ends came to 15 bases. CDR3 in DNA: TGTGCCAGCAGTTACTCGGCGCGGCCAGGTAGCGAGCAGTACTTC. This gives the protein CASSYSARPGSEQYF.

This chain uses TRBV28 with TRBJ2-7, with a weak D call TRBD2 (6 bases). Germline assignment: CDR1 MDHEN and CDR2 SYDVKM. The V gene lost 5 bases and the J gene lost 2 bases, with 13 bases spanning the gap. CDR3 length: 14 amino acids. The CDR3 loop is CASSIPGLAYEQYF. CDR3 nucleotides: TGTGCCAGCAGTATCCCGGGACTGGCCTACGAGCAGTACTTC.